This entry lists 20 T cell receptor beta chains sequenced from one sample in a study of cytomegalovirus exposure and HLA in healthy donors. PCR amplification relied on 60 Vbeta primers (plus 13 Jbeta primers). Using immunoSEQ multiplex PCR, the repertoire was profiled, and TCRdb retains in-frame clones only, with some absent. Among approximately 150,000 clones listed, roughly 10% were seen once. The sample consisted of PBMCs. Every receptor here comes from a male donor in good health and CMV-seronegative.

J is TRBJ2-7 and V is TRBV28; 7 bases are shared with TRBD1. The germline V gene has CDR1 MDHEN and CDR2 SYDVKM. Trimming cost V 6 bases and J 1 base; bases outside gene matches: 15. The CDR3 extends over 17 amino acids. The DNA of the CDR3 is TGTGCCAGCAGCCCATTTGTGGGGACAGAGACTTCCTACGAGCAGTACTTC. Translating gives CASSPFVGTETSYEQYF.

This clone has just a few counts. This chain links TRBV28 with TRBJ2-1, with a weak D call TRBD1 (6 bases). This CDR3 has 16 residues. V lost 0 bases to trimming and J lost 0 bases, with 9 bases between them. Germline-derived CDR1 and CDR2 are MDHEN and SYDVKM. CDR3 sequence (DNA): TGTGCCAGCAGTTTATGGGACAGCAGCTCCTACAATGAGCAGTTCTTC. Translated, it gives CASSLWDSSSYNEQFF.

As DNA, the CDR3 is TGTGCCAGCAGCCAAGGAGGAGGTAGCAATCAGCCCCAGCATTTT. It translates to CASSQGGGSNQPQHF. V and J are TRBV5-4 and TRBJ1-5; D gene uncertain. V lost 4 bases, J lost 0 bases, and 11 bases lay in between. CDR3 length: 15 residues. The germline gives CDR1 SGHNT, CDR2 YYREEE (reference sequence).

V usage is TRBV27 and J usage is TRBJ2-7; tentative D call: TRBD2 (5 bases). The V and J ends lost 2 bases and 2 bases respectively, with 7 bases between them. The germline V gene has CDR1 MNHEY and CDR2 SMNVEV (reference sequence). The CDR3 contains 13 residues. CDR3 region: CASSLGLTYEQYF. CDR3 DNA sequence: TGTGCCAGCAGTTTAGGACTGACCTACGAGCAGTACTTC.

This chain links TRBV11-1 with TRBJ2-7, with TRBD1 identical over 8 bases. CDR1 and CDR2 from the germline V gene are SGHAT and FQDESV (reference sequence). This CDR3 is built from 14 residues. V lost 3 bases to trimming and J lost 6 bases; unmatched junction nucleotides: 7. CDR3 sequence: CASSFTGTGPEQYF. CDR3 nucleotide sequence: TGTGCCAGCAGCTTCACCGGGACAGGCCCCGAGCAGTACTTC. Variable domain in full (rest from reference TRBV11-1 and TRBJ2-7): EAEVAQSPRYKITEKSQAVAFWCDPISGHATLYWYRQILGQGPELLVQFQDESVVDDSQLPKDRFSAERLKGVDSTLKIQPAELGDSAMYLCASSFTGTGPEQYFGPGTRLTVT.

This clone was detected only a few times. This chain joins TRBV7-9 and TRBJ2-7; D is possibly TRBD2 (5 bases). V was clipped by 2 bases and J by 3 bases, with 14 bases between them. This CDR3 has 15 residues. Germline-derived CDR1 and CDR2 are SEHNR and FQNEAQ (reference sequence). The CDR3 region has the DNA TGTGCCAGCAGCTTAACCATACGAGGGAACTACGAGCAGTACTTC. This translates into CASSLTIRGNYEQYF.

This clone was seen a few times. The chain carries TRBV2 and TRBJ1-1, with D perhaps TRBD1 (6 bases). The CDR3 runs 14 residues. With 6 bases removed from V and 2 bases from J, the gap between germline ends came to 13 bases. Germline assignment: CDR1 SNHLY and CDR2 FYNNEI. The CDR3 nucleotides read TGTGCCAGCAGCTCCAGGGGAGTTAACACTGAAGCTTTCTTT. Amino acids: CASSSRGVNTEAFF.

This clone was detected a few times. V usage is TRBV7-9 and J usage is TRBJ1-4; 8 nucleotides align to TRBD1. Germline CDR1 SEHNR, CDR2 FQNEAQ (reference sequence). V was pared by 1 base and J by 6 bases, with 1 base of the junction left unmatched. This CDR3 spans 14 amino acids. The CDR3 loop is CASSLDRGYEKLFF. For the CDR3, the DNA is TGTGCCAGCAGCTTAGACAGGGGGTATGAAAAACTGTTTTTT. The whole variable domain, filled in from reference TRBV7-9 and TRBJ1-4, reads DTGVSQNPRHKITKRGQNVTFRCDPISEHNRLYWYRQTLGQGPEFLTYFQNEAQLEKSRLLSDRFSAERPKGSFSTLEIQRTEQGDSAMYLCASSLDRGYEKLFFGSGTQLSVL.

This sequence joins TRBV28 and TRBJ1-5, with TRBD1 as a possible D gene (6 bases). Trimming shortened V by 4 bases and J by 0 bases, and 10 bases separated the two germline ends. There are 15 residues in the CDR3. From germline, CDR1 is MDHEN and CDR2 SYDVKM. CDR3: CASSSGTLSNQPQHF. The CDR3 DNA reads as TGTGCCAGCAGTTCCGGGACACTTAGCAATCAGCCCCAGCATTTT. Variable domain in full (rest from reference TRBV28 and TRBJ1-5): DVKVTQSSRYLVKRTGEKVFLECVQDMDHENMFWYRQDPGLGLRLIYFSYDVKMKEKGDIPEGYSVSREKKERFSLILESASTNQTSMYLCASSSGTLSNQPQHFGDGTRLSIL.

In its sample, this clone was seen a few times. The chain has TRBV9 and TRBJ2-1; 9 bases fit TRBD2. In germline, CDR1 is SGDLS, CDR2 YYNGEE. The CDR3 extends over 15 amino acids. Trimming removed 4 bases from V and 4 bases from J; junction bases left unmatched: 6. As DNA, the CDR3 is TGTGCCAGCAGCCCTTCGGCGGGGGGGTACAATGAGCAGTTCTTC. Its protein product is CASSPSAGGYNEQFF.

The rearrangement joins TRBV9 to TRBJ2-2; TRBD2 matches at 8 bases. Germline CDR1 and CDR2: SGDLS and YYNGEE. The CDR3 has 16 amino acids. The trim removed 3 bases at V and 2 bases at J, leaving 6 bases unmatched. The CDR3 DNA follows: TGTGCCAGCAGCGGGATCGGGGGGGCTAACACCGGGGAGCTGTTTTTT. It is translated as CASSGIGGANTGELFF. The whole variable domain, filled in from reference TRBV9 and TRBJ2-2, reads DSGVTQTPKHLITATGQRVTLRCSPRSGDLSVYWYQQSLDQGLQFLIQYYNGEERAKGNILERFSAQQFPDLHSELNLSSLELGDSALYFCASSGIGGANTGELFFGEGSRLTVL.

This clone was counted only a few times. The chain couples TRBV9 to TRBJ1-2; 8 bases fit TRBD1. The length of the CDR3 is 17 residues. The germline gives CDR1 SGDLS, CDR2 YYNGEE. Losses at the gene ends were 4 bases for V and 5 bases for J; bases not matched to a gene: 16. In DNA form, the CDR3 reads TGTGCCAGCAGCCTCACCGTCGACAGGGGCGAAGGGTATGGCTACACCTTC. Protein product: CASSLTVDRGEGYGYTF.

This clone has just a few counts. V gene TRBV9 combines with J gene TRBJ2-1; the D gene is possibly TRBD2 (5 bases). The CDR3 totals 14 residues. Trimming took 2 bases from V and 7 from J, leaving 13 bases between them. Germline V CDR1 and CDR2: SGDLS, YYNGEE. CDR3 DNA: TGTGCCAGCAGCGTGAGAGAAACTAGAAATGAGCAGTTCTTC. Its translation is CASSVRETRNEQFF.

This clone appeared a few times. The chain is built from TRBV5-6 and TRBJ2-3, with TRBD1 matching over 7 bases. CDR1 and CDR2 (germline): SGHDT, YYEEEE. V gave up 0 bases and J gave up 9 bases; unmatched junction bases: 7. The CDR3 extends over 14 amino acids. CDR3 region: CASSLGNRGMTQYF. The CDR3 coding sequence is TGTGCCAGCAGCTTGGGGAACAGGGGAATGACGCAGTATTTT.

The CDR3 sequence: CASSFNERKAYEQYF. The CDR3 coding sequence is TGTGCCAGCAGTTTCAATGAGCGGAAGGCCTACGAGCAGTACTTC. This chain joins TRBV28 and TRBJ2-7, with D possibly matching TRBD2 (5 bases). This CDR3 is built from 15 residues. The V and J ends lost 3 bases and 2 bases respectively, with 14 bases between them. Per the germline V gene, CDR1 is MDHEN and CDR2 is SYDVKM.

The chain is built from TRBV9 and TRBJ2-7; 15 bases agree with TRBD2. The CDR3 consists of 15 residues. The germline V gene has CDR1 SGDLS and CDR2 YYNGEE. With V trimmed by 3 bases and J by 4 bases, 2 bases remained unmatched. The CDR3 sequence is CASSAGTSGRYEQYF. In DNA form, the CDR3 reads TGTGCCAGCAGCGCGGGGACTAGCGGGAGGTACGAGCAGTACTTC.

The chain uses TRBV5-4 and TRBJ2-7; 12 nucleotides line up with TRBD2. Germline V gene lookup returns CDR1 SGHNT and CDR2 YYREEE (reference sequence). The CDR3 is made up of 17 amino acids. V lost 4 bases and J lost 2; bases outside the gene matches: 10. The CDR3 sequence is CASSRDPSGRAPYEQYF. CDR3 bases: TGTGCCAGCAGCCGTGACCCTAGCGGGAGGGCCCCCTACGAGCAGTACTTC.

This clone has only a few counts. The genes are TRBV29-1 and TRBJ1-4; TRBD1 matches at 9 bases. The J segment lost 8 bases and the V segment lost 6 bases, leaving 13 bases of the junction unmatched. Germline assignment: CDR1 SQVTM and CDR2 ANQGSEA. The length of the CDR3 is 15 residues. The CDR3 DNA sequence: TGCAGCGTCGAGGGACAGGGAGGGCAGAACGAAAAACTGTTTTTT. It is translated as CSVEGQGGQNEKLFF.

This rearrangement joins TRBV29-1 to TRBJ2-3; the match to TRBD1 covers 7 bases. Germline V lookup: CDR1 SQVTM, CDR2 ANQGSEA. J lost 4 bases, V lost 6 bases, and 10 bases had no gene match. The CDR3 extends over 14 amino acids. CDR3 in DNA: TGCAGCGTGTGCCGGGACAGTGGTGCAGATACGCAGTATTTT. As protein: CSVCRDSGADTQYF.

The J gene is TRBJ2-3, the V gene TRBV28; a possible D gene is TRBD2 (5 bases). The length of the CDR3 is 18 residues. The V gene's germline CDR1 is MDHEN and CDR2 SYDVKM. With 2 bases removed from V and 0 bases from J, the gap between germline ends came to 18 bases. The CDR3 region is CASSLKFGGGLSTDTQYF. The CDR3 nucleotides read TGTGCCAGCAGTTTAAAATTTGGCGGAGGCCTTAGCACAGATACGCAGTATTTT.